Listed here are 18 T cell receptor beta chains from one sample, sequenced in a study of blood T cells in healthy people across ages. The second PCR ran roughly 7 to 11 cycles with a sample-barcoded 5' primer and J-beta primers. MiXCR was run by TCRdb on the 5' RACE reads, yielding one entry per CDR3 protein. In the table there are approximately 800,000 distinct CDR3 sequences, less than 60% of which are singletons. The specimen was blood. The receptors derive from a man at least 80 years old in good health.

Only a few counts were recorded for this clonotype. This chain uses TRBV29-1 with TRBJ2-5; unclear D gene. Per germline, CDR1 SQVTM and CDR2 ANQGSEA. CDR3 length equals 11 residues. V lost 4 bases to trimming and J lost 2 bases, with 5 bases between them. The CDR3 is CSVVGQETQYF. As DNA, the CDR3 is TGCAGCGTTGTGGGACAAGAGACCCAGTACTTC.

CDR3 in amino acids: CASSSLRVRSSGNTIYF. As DNA, the CDR3 is TGTGCCAGCAGTTCCCTCCGGGTCCGGAGCTCTGGAAACACCATATATTTT. V is TRBV6-6 and J is TRBJ1-3; unclear D gene. This CDR3 region has 17 residues. V was trimmed by 4 bases and J by 0 bases, leaving 16 bases between them. Germline-derived CDR1 and CDR2 are MNHNY and SVGAGI (reference sequence).

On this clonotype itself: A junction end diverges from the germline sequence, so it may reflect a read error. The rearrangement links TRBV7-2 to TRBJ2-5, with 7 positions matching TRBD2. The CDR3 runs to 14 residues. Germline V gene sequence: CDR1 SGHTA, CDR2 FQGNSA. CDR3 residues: CAGSFGGSQETQYF. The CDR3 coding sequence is TGTGCCGGCAGCTTCGGGGGGAGTCAAGAGACCCAGTACTTC.

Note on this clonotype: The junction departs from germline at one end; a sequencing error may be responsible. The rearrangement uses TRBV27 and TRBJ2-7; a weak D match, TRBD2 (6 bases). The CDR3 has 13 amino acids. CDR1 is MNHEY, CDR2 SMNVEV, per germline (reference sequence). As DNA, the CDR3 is TGTGCCGGCAGTTTCCCTGGGGGGTTCGAGCAGTACTTC. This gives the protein CAGSFPGGFEQYF.

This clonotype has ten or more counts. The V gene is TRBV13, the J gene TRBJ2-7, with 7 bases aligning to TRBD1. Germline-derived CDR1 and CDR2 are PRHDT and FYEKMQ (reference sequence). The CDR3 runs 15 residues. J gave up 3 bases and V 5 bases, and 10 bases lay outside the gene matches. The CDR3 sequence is CASSPRDRLIYEQYF. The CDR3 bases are TGTGCCAGCAGCCCCCGGGACAGACTAATCTACGAGCAGTACTTC. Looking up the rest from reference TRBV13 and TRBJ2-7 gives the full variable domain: AAGVIQSPRHLIKEKRETATLKCYPIPRHDTVYWYQQGPGQDPQFLISFYEKMQSDKGSIPDRFSAQQFSDYHSELNMSSLELGDSALYFCASSPRDRLIYEQYFGPGTRLTVT.

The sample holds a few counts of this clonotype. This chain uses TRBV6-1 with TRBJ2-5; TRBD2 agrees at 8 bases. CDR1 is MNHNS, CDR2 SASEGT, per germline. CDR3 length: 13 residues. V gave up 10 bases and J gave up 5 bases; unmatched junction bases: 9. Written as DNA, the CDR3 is TGTGCCACCTCACGGGAGGGTCGGGAGACCCAGTACTTC. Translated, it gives CATSREGRETQYF.

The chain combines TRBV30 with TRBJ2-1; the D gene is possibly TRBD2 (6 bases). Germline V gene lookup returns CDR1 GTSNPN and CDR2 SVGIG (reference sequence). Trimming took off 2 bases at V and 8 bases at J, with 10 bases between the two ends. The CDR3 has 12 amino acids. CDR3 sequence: CAWSIGRDEQFF. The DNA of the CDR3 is TGTGCCTGGAGTATCGGGAGAGATGAGCAGTTCTTC.

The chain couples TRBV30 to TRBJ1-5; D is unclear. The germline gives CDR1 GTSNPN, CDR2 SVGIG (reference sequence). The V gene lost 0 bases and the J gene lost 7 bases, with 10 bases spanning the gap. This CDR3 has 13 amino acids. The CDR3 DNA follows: TGTGCCTGGAGTGTAACCCCCACGCAGCCCCAGCATTTT. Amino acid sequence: CAWSVTPTQPQHF.

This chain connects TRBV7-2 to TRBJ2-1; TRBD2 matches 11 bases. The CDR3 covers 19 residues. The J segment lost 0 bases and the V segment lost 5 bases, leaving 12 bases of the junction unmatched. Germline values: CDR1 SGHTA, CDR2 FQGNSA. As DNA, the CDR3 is TGTGCCAGCAGCCCTCAGACTAGCGGGGACTTTAGCTCCTACAATGAGCAGTTCTTC. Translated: CASSPQTSGDFSSYNEQFF.

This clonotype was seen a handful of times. The CDR3: CATSRDLNVRAEAFF. CDR3 bases: TGTGCCACCAGCAGAGATCTGAACGTACGGGCTGAAGCTTTCTTT. The chain combines TRBV15 with TRBJ1-1; D not certain. Germline V lookup: CDR1 LNHNV, CDR2 YYDKDF (reference sequence). Trimming shortened V by 0 bases and J by 6 bases, and 14 bases separated the two germline ends. The CDR3 contains 15 residues.

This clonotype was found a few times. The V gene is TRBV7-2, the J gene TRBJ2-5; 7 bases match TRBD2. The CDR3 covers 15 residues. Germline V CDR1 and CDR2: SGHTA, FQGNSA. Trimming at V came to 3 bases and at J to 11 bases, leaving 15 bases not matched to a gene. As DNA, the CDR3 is TGTGCCAGCAGCTTTCTAGCGGAATTCCGCAATGAGCAGTACTTC. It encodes CASSFLAEFRNEQYF.

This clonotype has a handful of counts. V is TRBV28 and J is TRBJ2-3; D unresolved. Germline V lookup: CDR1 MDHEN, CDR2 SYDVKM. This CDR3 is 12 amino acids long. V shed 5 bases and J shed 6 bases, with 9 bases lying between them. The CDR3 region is CASSIPGDTQYF. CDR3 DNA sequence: TGTGCCAGCAGTATCCCCGGGGATACGCAGTATTTT.

CDR3 sequence: CSALPGPGTDTQYF. CDR3 in DNA: TGCAGTGCTCTTCCGGGACCTGGCACAGATACGCAGTATTTT. The chain joins TRBV20-1 to TRBJ2-3; TRBD1 or TRBD2 may be the D gene (5 bases each). V was clipped by 5 bases and J by 1 base, with 13 bases between them. CDR3 length: 14 residues. Germline values: CDR1 DFQATT, CDR2 SNEGSKA (reference sequence).

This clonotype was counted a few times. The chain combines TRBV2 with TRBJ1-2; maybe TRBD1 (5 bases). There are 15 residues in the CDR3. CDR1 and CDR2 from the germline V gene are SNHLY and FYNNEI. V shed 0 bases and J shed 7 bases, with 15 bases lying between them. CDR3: CASSEAQVQGSGYTF. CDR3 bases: TGTGCCAGCAGTGAAGCGCAGGTCCAGGGAAGTGGCTACACCTTC.

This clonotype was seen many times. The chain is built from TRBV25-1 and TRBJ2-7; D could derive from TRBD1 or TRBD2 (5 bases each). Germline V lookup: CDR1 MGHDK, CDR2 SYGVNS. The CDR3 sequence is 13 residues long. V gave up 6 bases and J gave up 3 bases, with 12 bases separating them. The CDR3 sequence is CASRTGRSYEQYF. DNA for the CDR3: TGTGCCAGCAGGACGGGACGGAGCTACGAGCAGTACTTC.

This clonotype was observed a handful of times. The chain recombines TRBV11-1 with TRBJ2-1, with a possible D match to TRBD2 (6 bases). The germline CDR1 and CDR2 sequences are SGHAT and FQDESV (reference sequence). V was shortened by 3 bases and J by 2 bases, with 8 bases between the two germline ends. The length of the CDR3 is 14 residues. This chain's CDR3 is CASSFAGTYNEQFF. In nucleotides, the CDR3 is TGTGCCAGCAGCTTCGCGGGAACCTACAATGAGCAGTTCTTC.

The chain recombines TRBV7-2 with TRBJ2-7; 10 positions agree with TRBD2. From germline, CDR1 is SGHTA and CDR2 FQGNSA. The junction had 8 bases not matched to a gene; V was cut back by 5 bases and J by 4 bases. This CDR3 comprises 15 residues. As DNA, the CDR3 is TGTGCCAGCAGCCCAAGCGGGGGGGGAGAATACGAGCAGTACTTC. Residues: CASSPSGGGEYEQYF.

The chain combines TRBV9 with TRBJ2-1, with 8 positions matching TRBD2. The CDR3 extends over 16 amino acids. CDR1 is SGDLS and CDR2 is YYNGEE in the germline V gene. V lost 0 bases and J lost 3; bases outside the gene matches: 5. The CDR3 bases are TGTGCCAGCAGCGTAGGAGGACGGGGGGGCTACAATGAGCAGTTCTTC. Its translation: CASSVGGRGGYNEQFF.